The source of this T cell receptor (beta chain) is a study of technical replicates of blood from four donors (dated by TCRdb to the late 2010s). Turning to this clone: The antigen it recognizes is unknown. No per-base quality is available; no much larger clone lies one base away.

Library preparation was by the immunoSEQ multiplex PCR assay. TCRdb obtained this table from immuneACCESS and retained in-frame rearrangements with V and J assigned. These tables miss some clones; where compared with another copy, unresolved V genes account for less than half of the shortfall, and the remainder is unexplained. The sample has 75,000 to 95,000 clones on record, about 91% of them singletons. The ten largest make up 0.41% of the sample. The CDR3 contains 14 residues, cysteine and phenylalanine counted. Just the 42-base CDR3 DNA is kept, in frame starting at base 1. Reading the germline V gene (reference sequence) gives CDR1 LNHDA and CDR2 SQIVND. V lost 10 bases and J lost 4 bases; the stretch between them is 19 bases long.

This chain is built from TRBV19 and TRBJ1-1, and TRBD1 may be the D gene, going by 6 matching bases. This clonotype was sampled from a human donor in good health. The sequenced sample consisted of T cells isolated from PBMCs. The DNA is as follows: TGTGCCACAGTTGTTACAGGGCCCCTCACTGAAGCTTTCTTT. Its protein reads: CATVVTGPLTEAFF.